These 5 T cell receptor beta chains were sequenced from one sample in a study of CD8 T cells in Susac syndrome. It was with random hexamers that roughly 0.45 to 1 ug RNA was reverse transcribed. TCRdb ran MiXCR on the immunoSEQ multiplex PCR reads and lists one entry per CDR3 protein. The sample lists some 120,000 distinct CDR3 sequences; approximately 96% were seen once. Source material: CD4+ T cells from PBMCs. These receptors were obtained from a human donor in good health.

V usage is TRBV2 and J usage is TRBJ2-7; D gene uncertain. The germline gives CDR1 SNHLY, CDR2 FYNNEI. Trimming cost V 0 bases and J 6 bases, with 3 bases left between them. This CDR3 is built from 11 residues. DNA of the CDR3: TGTGCCAGCAGTGAAGCAGGCGAGCAGTACTTC. Its protein is CASSEAGEQYF.

The chain links TRBV7-2 to TRBJ2-3; D unresolved. Trimming shortened V by 3 bases and J by 6 bases, and 13 bases separated the two germline ends. This CDR3 is 14 amino acids long. The germline CDR1 and CDR2 sequences are SGHTA and FQGNSA. CDR3 coding DNA: TGTGCCAGCAGCTTGGGCCCGCAGAGGGATACGCAGTATTTT. This sequence encodes CASSLGPQRDTQYF.

The chain joins TRBV14 to TRBJ2-7; TRBD1 matches at 9 bases. J lost 7 bases, V lost 1 base, and 5 bases had no gene match. The germline V gene encodes CDR1 SGHDN and CDR2 FVKESK. This CDR3 region has 14 residues. CDR3 protein: CASSQVVGTGEQYF. CDR3 DNA: TGTGCCAGCAGCCAAGTCGTGGGGACAGGGGAGCAGTACTTC.

This clonotype was detected only once. This chain links TRBV29-1 with TRBJ1-1; D uncertain. Trimming removed 4 bases at V and 2 bases at J, with 8 bases between. The germline gives CDR1 SQVTM, CDR2 ANQGSEA. The CDR3 length is 12 residues. CDR3: CSVAAVNTEAFF. The CDR3 DNA follows: TGCAGCGTTGCGGCAGTCAACACTGAAGCTTTCTTT.

This clonotype was recorded a few times. This chain uses TRBV5-4 with TRBJ2-3; D ambiguous. Per the germline V gene, CDR1 is SGHNT and CDR2 is YYREEE (reference sequence). This CDR3 has 12 residues. V gave up 4 bases and J gave up 6 bases, with 9 bases separating them. In DNA, the CDR3 is TGTGCCAGCAGCCTTGGGAAGGATACGCAGTATTTT. This sequence encodes CASSLGKDTQYF.